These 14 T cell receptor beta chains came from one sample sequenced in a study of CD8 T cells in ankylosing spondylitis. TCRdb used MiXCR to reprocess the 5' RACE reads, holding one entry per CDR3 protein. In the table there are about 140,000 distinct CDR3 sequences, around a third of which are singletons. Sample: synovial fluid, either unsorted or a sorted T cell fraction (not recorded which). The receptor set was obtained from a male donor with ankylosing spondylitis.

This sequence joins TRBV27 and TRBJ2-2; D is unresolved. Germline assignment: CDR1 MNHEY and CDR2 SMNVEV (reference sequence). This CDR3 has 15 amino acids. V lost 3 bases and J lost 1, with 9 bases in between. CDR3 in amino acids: CASSFADLNTGELFF. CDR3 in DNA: TGTGCCAGCAGTTTCGCGGACCTGAACACCGGGGAGCTGTTTTTT.

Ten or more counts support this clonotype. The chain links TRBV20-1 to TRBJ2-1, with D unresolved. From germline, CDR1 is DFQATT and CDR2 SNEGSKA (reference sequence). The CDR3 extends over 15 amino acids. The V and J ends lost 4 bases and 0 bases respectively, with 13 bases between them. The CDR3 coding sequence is TGCAGTGCTAACCATGCGGCGAGCTCCTACAATGAGCAGTTCTTC. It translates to CSANHAASSYNEQFF.

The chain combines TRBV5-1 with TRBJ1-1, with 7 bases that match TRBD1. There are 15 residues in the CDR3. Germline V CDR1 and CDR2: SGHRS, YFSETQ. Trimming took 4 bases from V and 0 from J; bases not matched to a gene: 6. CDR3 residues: CASSNTGTVNTEAFF. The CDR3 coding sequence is TGCGCCAGCAGCAACACCGGGACAGTGAACACTGAAGCTTTCTTT.

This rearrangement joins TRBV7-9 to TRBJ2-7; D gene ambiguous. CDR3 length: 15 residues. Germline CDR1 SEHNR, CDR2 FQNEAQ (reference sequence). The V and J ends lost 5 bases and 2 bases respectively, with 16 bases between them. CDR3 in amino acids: CASSPRGPSAYEQYF. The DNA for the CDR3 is TGTGCCAGCAGCCCGCGAGGACCCTCGGCCTACGAGCAGTACTTC.

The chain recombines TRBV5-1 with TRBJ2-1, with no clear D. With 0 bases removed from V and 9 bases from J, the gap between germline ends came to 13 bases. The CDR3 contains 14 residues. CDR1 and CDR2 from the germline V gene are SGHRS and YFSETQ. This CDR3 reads CASSLGQAVGEQFF. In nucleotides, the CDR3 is TGCGCCAGCAGCTTGGGGCAGGCGGTGGGTGAGCAGTTCTTC. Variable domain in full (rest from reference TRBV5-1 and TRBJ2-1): KAGVTQTPRYLIKTRGQQVTLSCSPISGHRSVSWYQQTPGQGLQFLFEYFSETQRNKGNFPGRFSGRQFSNSRSEMNVSTLELGDSALYLCASSLGQAVGEQFFGPGTRLTVL.

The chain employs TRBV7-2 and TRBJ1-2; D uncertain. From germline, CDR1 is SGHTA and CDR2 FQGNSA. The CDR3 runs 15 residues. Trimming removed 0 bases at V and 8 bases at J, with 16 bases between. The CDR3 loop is CASSLAADRTWGYTF. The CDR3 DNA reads TGTGCCAGCAGCTTAGCGGCAGACCGAACTTGGGGCTACACCTTC.

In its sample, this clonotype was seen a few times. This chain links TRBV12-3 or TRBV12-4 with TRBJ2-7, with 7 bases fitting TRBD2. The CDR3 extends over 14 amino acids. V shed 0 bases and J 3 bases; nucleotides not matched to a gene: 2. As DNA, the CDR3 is TGTGCCAGCAGTTTAGCGGGGGGGAGCTACGAGCAGTACTTC. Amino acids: CASSLAGGSYEQYF.

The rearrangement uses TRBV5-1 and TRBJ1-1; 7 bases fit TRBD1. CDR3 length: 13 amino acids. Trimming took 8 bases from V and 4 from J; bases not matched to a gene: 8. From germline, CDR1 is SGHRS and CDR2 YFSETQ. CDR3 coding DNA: TGCGCCAGTCTACCAGGGGGAGGCACTGAAGCTTTCTTT. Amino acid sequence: CASLPGGGTEAFF.

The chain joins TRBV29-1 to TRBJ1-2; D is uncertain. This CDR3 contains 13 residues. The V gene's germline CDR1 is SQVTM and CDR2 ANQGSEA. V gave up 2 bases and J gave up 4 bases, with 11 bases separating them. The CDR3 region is CSVERSRGYGYTF. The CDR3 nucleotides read TGCAGCGTTGAAAGGAGCAGAGGCTATGGCTACACCTTC. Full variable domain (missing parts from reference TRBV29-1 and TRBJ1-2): SAVISQKPSRDICQRGTSLTIQCQVDSQVTMMFWYRQQPGQSLTLIATANQGSEATYESGFVIDKFPISRPNLTFSTLTVSNMSPEDSSIYLCSVERSRGYGYTFGSGTRLTVV.

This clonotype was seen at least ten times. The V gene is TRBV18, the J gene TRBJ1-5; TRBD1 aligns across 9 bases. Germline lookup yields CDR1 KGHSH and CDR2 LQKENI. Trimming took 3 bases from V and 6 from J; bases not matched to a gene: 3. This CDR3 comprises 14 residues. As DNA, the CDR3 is TGTGCCAGCTCACCTGAGGACAGGGGTCAGCCCCAGCATTTT. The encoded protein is CASSPEDRGQPQHF. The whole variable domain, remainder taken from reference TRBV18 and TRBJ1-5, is NAGVMQNPRHLVRRRGQEARLRCSPMKGHSHVYWYRQLPEEGLKFMVYLQKENIIDESGMPKERFSAEFPKEGPSILRIQQVVRGDSAAYFCASSPEDRGQPQHFGDGTRLSIL.

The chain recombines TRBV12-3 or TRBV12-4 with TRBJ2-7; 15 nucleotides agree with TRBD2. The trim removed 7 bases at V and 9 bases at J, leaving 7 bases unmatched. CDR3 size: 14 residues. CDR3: CASTKGLAGGRQYF. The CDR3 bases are TGTGCCAGCACAAAAGGACTAGCGGGAGGGAGGCAGTACTTC.

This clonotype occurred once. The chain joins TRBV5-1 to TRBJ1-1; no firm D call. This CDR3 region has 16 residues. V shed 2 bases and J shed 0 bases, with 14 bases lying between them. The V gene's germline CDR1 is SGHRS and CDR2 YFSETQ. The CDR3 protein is CASSLGRSVLNTEAFF. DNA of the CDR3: TGCGCCAGCAGCTTAGGCAGATCCGTGCTGAACACTGAAGCTTTCTTT.

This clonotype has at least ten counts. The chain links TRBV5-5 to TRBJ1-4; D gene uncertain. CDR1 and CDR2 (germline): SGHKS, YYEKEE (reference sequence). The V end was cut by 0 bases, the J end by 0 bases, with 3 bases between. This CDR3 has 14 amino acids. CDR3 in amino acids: CASSLVATNEKLFF. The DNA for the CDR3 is TGTGCCAGCAGCTTGGTGGCAACTAATGAAAAACTGTTTTTT.

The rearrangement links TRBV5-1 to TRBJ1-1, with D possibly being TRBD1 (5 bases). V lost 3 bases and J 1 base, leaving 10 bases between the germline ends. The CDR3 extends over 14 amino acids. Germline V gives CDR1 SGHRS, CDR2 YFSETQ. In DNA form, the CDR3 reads TGCGCCAGCAGCTCCCCGGACACGAACACTGAAGCTTTCTTT. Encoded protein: CASSSPDTNTEAFF. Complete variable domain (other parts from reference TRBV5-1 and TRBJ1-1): KAGVTQTPRYLIKTRGQQVTLSCSPISGHRSVSWYQQTPGQGLQFLFEYFSETQRNKGNFPGRFSGRQFSNSRSEMNVSTLELGDSALYLCASSSPDTNTEAFFGQGTRLTVV.